A single T cell receptor beta chain is shown here with its context. The antigen remains undetermined. The method was immunoSEQ multiplex PCR; TCRdb's version includes in-frame clones alone and lacks a portion of them. Here the sample spans approximately 70,000 clones, over 75% being singletons. These data originate in a study of OX40 agonist ivuxolimab in advanced cancers. About the research overall: The study reported partial responses in three patients: one hepatocellular carcinoma, two cutaneous melanoma.

Study-wide findings and caveats: Both blood CD4+ and CD8+ T cells showed clonal growth by week 6 at 0.1 to 3.0 mg/kg.

This TCR derives from an adult with an advanced solid tumor such as melanoma, head and neck, liver or kidney cancer. The source material was CD4+ or CD8+ T cells sorted from blood, sampled in a trial of the OX40 agonist ivuxolimab.

In nucleotides, the CDR3 is TGTGCCAGCAGCCAGCAAGACAGGGGTGAGCAGTTCTTC. This codes for CASSQQDRGEQFF. This sequence joins TRBV7-3 and TRBJ2-1, with 8 bases that match TRBD1. CDR1 is SGHTA and CDR2 is FQGTGA in the germline V gene. This CDR3 spans 13 amino acids. The V segment lost 5 bases and the J segment 9 bases; nucleotides outside the gene matches: 6.